This T cell receptor beta chain was recorded in a study of cytomegalovirus exposure and HLA in healthy donors. Some clones are missing from TCRdb's copy, which holds only in-frame ones; the method was immunoSEQ multiplex PCR. Among tens of thousands of clones listed, around 90% were seen once. The germline CDR1 and CDR2 sequences are KGHSH and LQKENI. This CDR3 region has 14 residues. Remarks on this clone: Its matching antigen is unknown. A read error may produce the germline difference seen at one junction end.

Study observations and caveats: Researchers catalogued approximately 170 TCR beta chains as cytomegalovirus-associated.

The receptor comes from a woman aged 18-29 years in good health and CMV-seropositive. The V and J genes are TRBV18 and TRBJ1-5; 8 nucleotides agree with TRBD1. The sequenced sample was PBMCs. CDR3 sequence reads: CASSPSGGNQPQHF. The CDR3 nucleotides are TGTGCCAGCTCACCATCAGGGGGCAACCAGCCCCAGCATTTT.